The 18 T cell receptor beta chains below come from one sample, sequenced in a study of cytomegalovirus exposure and HLA in healthy donors. Using immunoSEQ multiplex PCR, the repertoire was profiled, and TCRdb retains in-frame clones only, with some absent. The sample yields fewer than 250,000 clones, around nine tenths seen once. Sequences were obtained from PBMCs. All receptors come from a young man in good health and CMV-seronegative.

The chain employs TRBV5-6 and TRBJ1-1; 7 nucleotides align to TRBD1. The CDR3 is 14 residues long. After removal of 3 bases from V and 1 base from J, the junction contained 3 bases not matched to a gene. Germline V gives CDR1 SGHDT, CDR2 YYEEEE. Here the CDR3 reads CASSSDRANTEAFF. The CDR3, as DNA: TGTGCCAGCAGCTCCGACAGGGCGAACACTGAAGCTTTCTTT.

The chain combines TRBV19 with TRBJ2-4; D may be TRBD2 (6 bases). The CDR3 totals 15 residues. The germline CDR1 and CDR2 sequences are LNHDA and SQIVND (reference sequence). V gave up 1 base and J gave up 4 bases, with 11 bases separating them. CDR3: CASSIGRGEKNIQYF. CDR3 nucleotides: TGTGCCAGTAGTATAGGGCGCGGGGAGAAAAACATTCAGTACTTC.

This chain joins TRBV18 and TRBJ2-7, with 10 bases identical to TRBD2. V lost 4 bases to trimming and J lost 5 bases; unmatched junction nucleotides: 5. This CDR3 comprises 14 residues. Per germline, CDR1 KGHSH and CDR2 LQKENI. CDR3 bases: TGTGCCAGCTCACGGACTAGCGGAGAGGACGAGCAGTACTTC. Amino acid sequence: CASSRTSGEDEQYF.

J is TRBJ2-5 and V is TRBV12-2; TRBD2 is the table's D call and was not checked against the DNA. TRBV12-2 is a known pseudogene. There are 18 residues in the CDR3. CDR3 sequence (DNA): TGTGCAAGTCGCTCTCCGGGACTAGCGGGACCAGGAGAAGAGACCCAGTACTTC. It is translated as CASRSPGLAGPGEETQYF.

V usage is TRBV5-6 and J usage is TRBJ2-2; unclear D gene. The length of the CDR3 is 14 residues. Germline lookup yields CDR1 SGHDT and CDR2 YYEEEE. With 0 bases removed from V and 6 bases from J, the gap between germline ends came to 9 bases. CDR3 nucleotides: TGTGCCAGCAGCTTGGAAGTTGGCTCCGGGGAGCTGTTTTTT. Its translation: CASSLEVGSGELFF.

The table lists this clone with many counts. V gene TRBV28 combines with J gene TRBJ1-6; weak D call: TRBD1 (6 bases). The length of the CDR3 is 15 residues. The germline V and J ends were trimmed by 3 bases and 7 bases, with 13 bases remaining between them. The germline V gene encodes CDR1 MDHEN and CDR2 SYDVKM. As DNA, the CDR3 is TGTGCCAGCAGTTTCCTCGACAGGTCCAATTCACCCCTCCACTTT. This encodes CASSFLDRSNSPLHF.

The chain uses TRBV5-1 and TRBJ2-7, with 10 bases that match TRBD1. With V trimmed by 4 bases and J by 6 bases, 10 bases remained unmatched. Germline V gene sequence: CDR1 SGHRS, CDR2 YFSETQ. This CDR3 contains 15 residues. CDR3 region: CASSPRRQGALEQYF. In DNA, the CDR3 is TGCGCCAGCAGCCCGAGGCGACAGGGGGCTCTCGAGCAGTACTTC.

This clone was recorded once. The chain has TRBV27 and TRBJ1-2; no reliable D call. The CDR3 extends over 13 amino acids. Germline V gene sequence: CDR1 MNHEY, CDR2 SMNVEV (reference sequence). V was shortened by 3 bases and J by 8 bases, with 13 bases between the two germline ends. The CDR3 here is CASSFGQSAGYTF. Here the CDR3 DNA reads TGTGCCAGCAGTTTTGGGCAGTCGGCCGGCTACACCTTC.

The chain employs TRBV2 and TRBJ2-5; D might be TRBD2 (6 bases). The germline gives CDR1 SNHLY, CDR2 FYNNEI. The ends were cut back, 4 bases at V and 1 base at J, with 19 bases in the middle. This CDR3 has 17 amino acids. The CDR3 loop reads CASSGGPVLAPQETQYF. CDR3 in DNA: TGTGCCAGCAGTGGAGGCCCCGTTCTAGCGCCCCAAGAGACCCAGTACTTC.

This clone was seen more than once but under ten times. CDR3 loop: CASSLAGELEQYF. CDR3 sequence (DNA): TGCGCCAGCAGCTTGGCAGGGGAGCTCGAGCAGTACTTC. The gene calls are TRBV5-1 and TRBJ2-7; a possible D gene is TRBD1 (6 bases). Germline CDR1 and CDR2: SGHRS and YFSETQ. V gave up 0 bases and J gave up 6 bases, with 10 bases separating them. The CDR3 sequence is 13 residues long.

The V call is TRBV4-3, the J call TRBJ1-6, with a tentative D call TRBD1 (5 bases). The CDR3 contains 14 residues. V lost 4 bases, J lost 2 bases, and 6 bases lay in between. Per the germline V gene, CDR1 is LGHNA and CDR2 is YSLEER. CDR3 in DNA: TGCGCCAGCAGCCCGGGGGCCTATAATTCACCCCTCCACTTT. The encoded protein is CASSPGAYNSPLHF.

This chain's CDR3 is CASGGADEQFF. As DNA, the CDR3 is TGTGCCAGCGGCGGGGCAGATGAGCAGTTCTTC. This chain connects TRBV27 to TRBJ2-1, with D possibly matching TRBD2 (6 bases). CDR1 MNHEY and CDR2 SMNVEV come from the germline V gene (reference sequence). The CDR3 is 11 amino acids. V was clipped by 8 bases and J by 8 bases, with 10 bases between them.

The J gene is TRBJ2-3, the V gene TRBV7-6, with D maybe TRBD2 (7 bases). Trimming stripped 1 base from V and 0 bases from J, with 14 bases between. The CDR3 covers 17 residues. Germline lookup yields CDR1 SGHVS and CDR2 FNYEAQ. CDR3 residues: CASSLEAGAYSTDTQYF. CDR3 bases: TGTGCCAGCAGCTTAGAGGCGGGGGCCTACAGCACAGATACGCAGTATTTT.

This sequence joins TRBV27 and TRBJ2-3; TRBD1 agrees at 9 bases. Germline assignment: CDR1 MNHEY and CDR2 SMNVEV (reference sequence). The CDR3 length is 14 residues. The trim removed 6 bases at V and 3 bases at J, leaving 4 bases unmatched. CDR3 in amino acids: CASRGDRVTDTQYF. For the CDR3, the DNA is TGTGCCAGCAGGGGGGACAGGGTGACAGATACGCAGTATTTT.

The chain uses TRBV28 and TRBJ2-7; maybe TRBD2 (5 bases). CDR1 and CDR2 from the germline V gene are MDHEN and SYDVKM. V was pared by 3 bases and J by 4 bases, with 16 bases between. This CDR3 has 15 residues. The CDR3 spells CASSFQVGVSYEQYF. The CDR3 DNA sequence: TGTGCCAGCAGTTTTCAGGTGGGAGTAAGTTACGAGCAGTACTTC.

This clone was seen a handful of times. The rearrangement joins TRBV6-1 to TRBJ1-5, with 10 bases fitting TRBD1. The CDR3 is made up of 16 amino acids. Trimming took 4 bases from V and 6 from J; bases not matched to a gene: 9. Per the germline V gene, CDR1 is MNHNS and CDR2 is SASEGT. Written as DNA, the CDR3 is TGTGCCAGCAGTGCCTCCCGGGACAGGGGAAGTCAGCCCCAGCATTTT. Residues: CASSASRDRGSQPQHF.

The chain links TRBV28 to TRBJ2-3, with 8 bases aligning to TRBD1. The germline V gene encodes CDR1 MDHEN and CDR2 SYDVKM. V shed 5 bases, J shed 3 bases, and the junction held 7 bases outside the gene matches. This CDR3 contains 15 residues. The CDR3 is CASSQDRGWTDTQYF. DNA for the CDR3: TGTGCCAGCAGTCAAGACAGGGGCTGGACAGATACGCAGTATTTT.

CDR3 residues: CASSPNTGQLGGYTF. CDR3 DNA sequence: TGTGCCAGCAGCCCAAACACGGGACAGTTAGGGGGCTACACCTTC. The V call is TRBV7-3, the J call TRBJ1-2; 7 bases are a match to TRBD1. Germline loops: CDR1 SGHTA, CDR2 FQGTGA. The trim removed 5 bases at V and 8 bases at J, leaving 14 bases unmatched. CDR3 length: 15 amino acids.